This T cell receptor beta chain emerged from a study of T-cell reconstitution after alpha-beta-depleted transplantation in children (dated by TCRdb to 2016 to 2018). With regard to the full study: Using TCR repertoire profiling, the study quantitatively followed how T-cell immune reconstitution unfolded in children after TCRalphabeta/CD19-depleted allogeneic hematopoietic cell transplantation.

From the germline V gene, CDR1 is SQVTM and CDR2 is ANQGSEA. V drops 6 bases and J drops 0 bases, leaving 12 bases in between. The CDR3 spans 13 residues, from the cysteine through the phenylalanine. Of all the DNA, just the CDR3 is kept, 39 bases in frame from base 1. About this clonotype: Its binding antigen is unknown. No quality values exist for individual bases; no much larger clone is one base distant.

The method was PCR. Sequencing took place on an Illumina HiSeq 2500. TCR libraries were prepared with molecular barcoding, using unique molecular identifiers to normalize TCRbeta repertoire quantification. TCRdb cleaned the public reads at Q25 with fastp, built clones with MiXCR and kept in-frame beta chains. CDR3 protein duplicates are merged, each entry listing the most common genes and DNA. This sample gives 350,000 to 400,000 distinct CDR3 sequences in total; 20% of them show up just once. The biggest ten clones account for around 4% of the sample. Sequencing used PBMCs from the stem cell graft donor, obtained from the stem cell graft. The source of this sequence is a human donor who donated a stem cell graft to a child with acute myeloid leukemia. The sequence joins TRBV29-1 to TRBJ2-7; perhaps TRBD1 is the D gene, with 6 bases matching. The CDR3 region: CSVVTGISYEQYF. The DNA sequence is as follows: TGCAGCGTAGTCACAGGGATCTCCTACGAGCAGTACTTC.